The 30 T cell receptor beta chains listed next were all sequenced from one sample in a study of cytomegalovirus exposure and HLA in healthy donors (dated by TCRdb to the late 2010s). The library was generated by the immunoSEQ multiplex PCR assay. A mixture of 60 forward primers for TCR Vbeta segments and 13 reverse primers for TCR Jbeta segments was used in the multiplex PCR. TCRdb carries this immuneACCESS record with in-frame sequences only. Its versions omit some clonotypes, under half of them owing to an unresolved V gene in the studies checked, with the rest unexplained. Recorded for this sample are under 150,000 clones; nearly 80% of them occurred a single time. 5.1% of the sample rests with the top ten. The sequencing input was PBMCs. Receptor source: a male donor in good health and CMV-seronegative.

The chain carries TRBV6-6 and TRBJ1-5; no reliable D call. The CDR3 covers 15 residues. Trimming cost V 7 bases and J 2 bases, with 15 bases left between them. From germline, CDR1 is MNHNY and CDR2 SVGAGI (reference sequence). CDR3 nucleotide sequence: TGTGCCAGCACCCATGGCCCCATGGGCAATCAGCCCCAGCATTTT. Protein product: CASTHGPMGNQPQHF.

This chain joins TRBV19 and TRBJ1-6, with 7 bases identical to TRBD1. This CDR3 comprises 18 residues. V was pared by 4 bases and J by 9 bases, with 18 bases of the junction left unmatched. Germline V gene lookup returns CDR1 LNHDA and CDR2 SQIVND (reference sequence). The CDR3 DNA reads TGTGCCAGTAGTACACAGGGGACAGAAGGGATTAGGCGTTCACCCCTCCACTTT. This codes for CASSTQGTEGIRRSPLHF.

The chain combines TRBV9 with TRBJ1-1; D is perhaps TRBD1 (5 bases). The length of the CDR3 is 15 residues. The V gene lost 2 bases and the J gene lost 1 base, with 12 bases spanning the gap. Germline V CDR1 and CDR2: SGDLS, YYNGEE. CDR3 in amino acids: CASSVSLDKNTEAFF. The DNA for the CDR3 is TGTGCCAGCAGCGTTAGCTTGGACAAGAACACTGAAGCTTTCTTT.

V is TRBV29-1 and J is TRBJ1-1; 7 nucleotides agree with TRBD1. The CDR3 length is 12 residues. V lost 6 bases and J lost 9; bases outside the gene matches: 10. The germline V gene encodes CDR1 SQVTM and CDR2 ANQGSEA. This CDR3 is CSVGEGAQQAFF. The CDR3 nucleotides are TGCAGCGTCGGTGAGGGGGCCCAGCAAGCTTTCTTT.

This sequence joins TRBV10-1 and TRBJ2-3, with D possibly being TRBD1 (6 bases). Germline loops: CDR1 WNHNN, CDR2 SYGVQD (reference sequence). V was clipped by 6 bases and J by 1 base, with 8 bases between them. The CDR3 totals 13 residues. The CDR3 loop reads CASRDSGTDTQYF. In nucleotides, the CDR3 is TGCGCCAGCAGGGACAGCGGCACAGATACGCAGTATTTT.

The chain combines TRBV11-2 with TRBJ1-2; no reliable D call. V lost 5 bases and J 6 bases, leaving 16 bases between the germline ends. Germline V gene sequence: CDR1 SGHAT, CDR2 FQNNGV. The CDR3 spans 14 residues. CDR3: CASSPTAGSNGYTF. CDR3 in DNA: TGTGCCAGCAGCCCGACCGCGGGGTCGAATGGCTACACCTTC.

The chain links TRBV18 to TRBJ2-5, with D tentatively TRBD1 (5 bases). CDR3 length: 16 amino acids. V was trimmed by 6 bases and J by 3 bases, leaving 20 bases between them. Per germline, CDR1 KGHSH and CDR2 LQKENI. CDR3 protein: CASSPPNPRGKETQYF. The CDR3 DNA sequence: TGTGCCAGCTCGCCTCCTAACCCTAGGGGAAAAGAGACCCAGTACTTC.

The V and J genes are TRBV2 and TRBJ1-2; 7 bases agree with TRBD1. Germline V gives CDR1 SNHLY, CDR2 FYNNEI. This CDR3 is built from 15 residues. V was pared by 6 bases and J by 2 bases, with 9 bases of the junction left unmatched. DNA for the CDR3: TGTGCCAGCAGACTAGGGACAGCTCGAAACTATGGCTACACCTTC. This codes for CASRLGTARNYGYTF. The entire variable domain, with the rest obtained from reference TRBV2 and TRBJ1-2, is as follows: EPEVTQTPSHQVTQMGQEVILRCVPISNHLYFYWYRQILGQKVEFLVSFYNNEISEKSEIFDDQFSVERPDGSNFTLKIRSTKLEDSAMYFCASRLGTARNYGYTFGSGTRLTVV.

The CDR3 coding sequence is TGTGCCAGCAGCTTGGGGACAGGGGCTGAAGCTTTCTTT. It translates to CASSLGTGAEAFF. V usage is TRBV5-6 and J usage is TRBJ1-1; TRBD1 matches 9 bases. J was trimmed by 6 bases and V by 0 bases; bases with no gene match: 0. The CDR3 has 13 residues. In germline, CDR1 is SGHDT, CDR2 YYEEEE.

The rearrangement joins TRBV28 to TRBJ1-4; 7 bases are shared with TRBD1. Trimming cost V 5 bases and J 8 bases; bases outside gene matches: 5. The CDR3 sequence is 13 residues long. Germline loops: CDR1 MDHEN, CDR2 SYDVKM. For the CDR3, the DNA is TGTGCCAGCAGTCCTACAGGGGAGGAAAAACTGTTTTTT. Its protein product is CASSPTGEEKLFF.

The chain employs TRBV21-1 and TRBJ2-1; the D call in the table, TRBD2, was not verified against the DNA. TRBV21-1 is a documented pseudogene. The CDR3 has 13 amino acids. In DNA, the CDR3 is TGTGCCAGCAGCACGGGTAGCGTGAATGAGCAGTTCTTC. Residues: CASSTGSVNEQFF.

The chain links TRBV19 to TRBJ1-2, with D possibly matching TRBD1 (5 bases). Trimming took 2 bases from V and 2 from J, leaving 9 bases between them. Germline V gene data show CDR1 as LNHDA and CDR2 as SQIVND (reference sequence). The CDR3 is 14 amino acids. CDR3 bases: TGTGCCAGTAGTATACCAGGGCGAAACTATGGCTACACCTTC. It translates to CASSIPGRNYGYTF.

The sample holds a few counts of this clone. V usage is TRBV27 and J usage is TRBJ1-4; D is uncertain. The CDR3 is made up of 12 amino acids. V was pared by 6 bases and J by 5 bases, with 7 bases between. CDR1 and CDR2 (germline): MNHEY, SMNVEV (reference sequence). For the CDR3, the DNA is TGTGCCAGCAGGGACTTCAATGAAAAACTGTTTTTT. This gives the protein CASRDFNEKLFF.

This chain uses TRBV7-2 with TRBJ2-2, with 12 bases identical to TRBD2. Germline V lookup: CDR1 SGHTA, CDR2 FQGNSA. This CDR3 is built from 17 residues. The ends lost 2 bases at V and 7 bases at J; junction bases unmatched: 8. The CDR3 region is CASSLRLAGGHSGELFF. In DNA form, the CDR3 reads TGTGCCAGCAGCTTAAGGCTAGCGGGGGGGCATAGCGGGGAGCTGTTTTTT.

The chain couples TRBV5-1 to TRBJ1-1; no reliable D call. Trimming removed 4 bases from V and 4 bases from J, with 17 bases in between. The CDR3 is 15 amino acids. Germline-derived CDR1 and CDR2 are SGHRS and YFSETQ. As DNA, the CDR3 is TGCGCCAGCAGCCTCGCTTTCGGTGGTAGCACTGAAGCTTTCTTT. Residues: CASSLAFGGSTEAFF.

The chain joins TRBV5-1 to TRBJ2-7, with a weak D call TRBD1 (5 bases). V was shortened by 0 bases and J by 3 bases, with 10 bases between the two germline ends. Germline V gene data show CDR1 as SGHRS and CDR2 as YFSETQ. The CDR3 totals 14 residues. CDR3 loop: CASSLETAVYEQYF. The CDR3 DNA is TGCGCCAGCAGCTTGGAGACAGCAGTCTACGAGCAGTACTTC.

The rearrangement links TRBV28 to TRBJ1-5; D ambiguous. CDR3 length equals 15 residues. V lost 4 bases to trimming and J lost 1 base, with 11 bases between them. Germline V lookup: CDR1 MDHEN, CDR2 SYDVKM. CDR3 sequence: CASSSLGQSNQPQHF. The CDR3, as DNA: TGTGCCAGCAGTTCTCTTGGGCAGAGCAATCAGCCCCAGCATTTT.

The CDR3 DNA follows: TGTGCCAGCAGCTTGACAGGGTGGCCTCGCTACGAGCAGTACTTC. It codes for CASSLTGWPRYEQYF. The chain couples TRBV7-8 to TRBJ2-7; 7 nucleotides match TRBD1. With 3 bases clipped from V and 3 bases from J, the junction kept 8 bases outside the gene matches. The CDR3 is 15 amino acids. Looked up from germline, CDR1 is SGHVS and CDR2 is FQNEAQ.

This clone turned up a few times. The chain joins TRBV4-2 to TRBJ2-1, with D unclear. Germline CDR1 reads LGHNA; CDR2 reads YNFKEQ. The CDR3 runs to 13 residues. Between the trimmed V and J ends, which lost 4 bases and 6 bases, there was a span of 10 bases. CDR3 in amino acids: CASSPTPGNEQFF. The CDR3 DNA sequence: TGTGCCAGCAGCCCTACCCCCGGCAATGAGCAGTTCTTC.

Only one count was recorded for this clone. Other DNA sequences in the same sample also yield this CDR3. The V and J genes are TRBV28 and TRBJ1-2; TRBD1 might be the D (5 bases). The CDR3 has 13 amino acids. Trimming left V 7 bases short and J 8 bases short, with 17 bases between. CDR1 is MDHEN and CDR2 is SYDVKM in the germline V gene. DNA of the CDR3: TGTGCCAGCATCCTACGGGGGGTTTGGGGCTACACCTTC. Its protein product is CASILRGVWGYTF.

CDR3 region: CASSPNRAYEQYF. In nucleotides, the CDR3 is TGTGCCAGCTCACCGAACAGGGCCTACGAGCAGTACTTC. This chain uses TRBV18 with TRBJ2-7; tentative D call: TRBD1 (6 bases). CDR1 and CDR2 from the germline V gene are KGHSH and LQKENI. The length of the CDR3 is 13 residues. Trimming removed 3 bases from V and 2 bases from J, with 8 bases in between.

The CDR3 is CASSLDRKGAQYF. The CDR3 DNA is TGCGCCAGCAGCCTTGACCGAAAAGGGGCCCAGTACTTC. V and J are TRBV4-3 and TRBJ2-5, with a possible D match to TRBD1 (5 bases). V dropped 4 bases and J dropped 9 bases, with 15 bases sitting between them. Germline assignment: CDR1 LGHNA and CDR2 YSLEER. The CDR3 extends over 13 amino acids.

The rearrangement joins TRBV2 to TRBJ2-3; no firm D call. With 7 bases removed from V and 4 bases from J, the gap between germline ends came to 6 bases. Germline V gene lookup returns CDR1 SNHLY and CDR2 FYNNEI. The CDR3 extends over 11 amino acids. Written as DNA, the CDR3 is TGTGCCAGCACATACTCAGATACGCAGTATTTT. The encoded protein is CASTYSDTQYF.

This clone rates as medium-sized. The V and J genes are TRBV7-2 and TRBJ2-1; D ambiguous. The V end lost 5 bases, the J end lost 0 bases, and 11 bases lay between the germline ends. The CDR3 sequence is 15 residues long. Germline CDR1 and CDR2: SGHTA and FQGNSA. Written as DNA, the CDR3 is TGTGCCAGCAGCCTAATAGCAAACTCCTACAATGAGCAGTTCTTC. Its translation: CASSLIANSYNEQFF.

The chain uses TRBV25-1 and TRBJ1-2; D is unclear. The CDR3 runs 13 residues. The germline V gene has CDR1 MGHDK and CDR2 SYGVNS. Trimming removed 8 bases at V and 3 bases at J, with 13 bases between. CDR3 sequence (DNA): TGTGCCAGCTTCGAACCACAAGACTATGGCTACACCTTC. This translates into CASFEPQDYGYTF.

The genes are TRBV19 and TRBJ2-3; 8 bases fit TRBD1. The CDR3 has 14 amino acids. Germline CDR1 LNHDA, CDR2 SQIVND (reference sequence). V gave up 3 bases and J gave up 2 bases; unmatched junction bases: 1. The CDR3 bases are TGTGCCAGTAGTATGGACAGGGCCACAGATACGCAGTATTTT. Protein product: CASSMDRATDTQYF.

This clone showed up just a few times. Written as DNA, the CDR3 is TGTGCCAGTAGTGTACTAGCGGGGAGGTCCTACAATGAGCAGTTCTTC. This gives the protein CASSVLAGRSYNEQFF. V is TRBV19 and J is TRBJ2-1; 10 bases line up with TRBD2. This CDR3 comprises 16 residues. With V trimmed by 5 bases and J by 1 base, 5 bases remained unmatched. The germline V gene has CDR1 LNHDA and CDR2 SQIVND (reference sequence).

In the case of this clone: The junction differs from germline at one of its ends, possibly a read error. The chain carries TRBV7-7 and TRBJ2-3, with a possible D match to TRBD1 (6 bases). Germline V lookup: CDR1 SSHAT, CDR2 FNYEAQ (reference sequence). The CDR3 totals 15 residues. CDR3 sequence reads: CASSRTQGFTDTQYF. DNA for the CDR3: TGTGCTAGCAGCCGGACTCAGGGGTTCACAGATACGCAGTATTTT.

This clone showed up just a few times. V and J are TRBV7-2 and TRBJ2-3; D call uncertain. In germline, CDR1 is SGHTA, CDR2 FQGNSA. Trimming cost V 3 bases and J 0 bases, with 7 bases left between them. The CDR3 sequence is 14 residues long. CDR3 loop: CASSFRMSTDTQYF. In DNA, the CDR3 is TGTGCCAGCAGCTTCAGGATGAGCACAGATACGCAGTATTTT. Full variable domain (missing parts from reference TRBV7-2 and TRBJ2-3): GAGVSQSPSNKVTEKGKDVELRCDPISGHTALYWYRQSLGQGLEFLIYFQGNSAPDKSGLPSDRFSAERTGGSVSTLTIQRTQQEDSAVYLCASSFRMSTDTQYFGPGTRLTVL.

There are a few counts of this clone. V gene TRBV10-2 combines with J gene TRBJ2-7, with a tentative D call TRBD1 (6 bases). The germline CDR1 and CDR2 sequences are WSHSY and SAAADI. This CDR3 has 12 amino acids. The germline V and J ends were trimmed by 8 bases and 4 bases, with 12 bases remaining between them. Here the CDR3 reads CASLGRGYEQYF. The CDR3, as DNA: TGCGCCAGCTTGGGCAGGGGATACGAGCAGTACTTC.